The clone carrying this TCR beta chain was counted ten times or more. The ends were cut back, 4 bases at V and 7 bases at J, with 17 bases in the middle. CDR1 is SGHAT and CDR2 is FQNNGV in the germline V gene. This CDR3 is 16 amino acids long. This specimen belongs to a study of T cells in Graves' hyperthyroidism and ophthalmopathy. Using RNA transcripts as the source, TCR beta CDR3 regions were amplified. Researchers ran a first-round RT-PCR on the TCR CDR3 using the HTBI primer set. One entry per CDR3 protein results from TCRdb running MiXCR on the multiplex PCR reads. The sample lists around 720,000 distinct CDR3 sequences, about a third seen once, with roughly 30% in the top ten.

The genes are TRBV11-2 and TRBJ1-6; D ambiguous. The sequence came from a woman in her thirties or forties with Graves' hyperthyroidism. Material: blood. The CDR3 sequence is CASSSIRNRRNSPLHF. CDR3 nucleotides: TGTGCCAGCAGCTCGATAAGAAACAGAAGGAATTCACCCCTCCACTTT.